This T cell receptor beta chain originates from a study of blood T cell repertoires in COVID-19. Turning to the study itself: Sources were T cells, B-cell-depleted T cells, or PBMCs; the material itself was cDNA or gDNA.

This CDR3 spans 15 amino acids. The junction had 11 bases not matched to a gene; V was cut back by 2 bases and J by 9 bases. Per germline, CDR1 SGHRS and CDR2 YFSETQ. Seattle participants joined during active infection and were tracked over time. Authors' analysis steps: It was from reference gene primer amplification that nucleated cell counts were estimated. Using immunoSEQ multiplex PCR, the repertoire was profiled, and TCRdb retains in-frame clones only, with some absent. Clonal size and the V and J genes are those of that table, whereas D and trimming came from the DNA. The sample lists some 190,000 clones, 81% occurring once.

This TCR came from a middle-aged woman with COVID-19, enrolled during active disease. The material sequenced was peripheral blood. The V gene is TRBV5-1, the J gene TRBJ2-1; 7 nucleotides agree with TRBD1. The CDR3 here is CASSFLAGGGGEQFF. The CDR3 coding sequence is TGCGCCAGCAGCTTTTTGGCAGGGGGTGGTGGTGAGCAGTTCTTC.